Listed below are T cell receptor beta chains from one sample, sequenced in a study of CD8 T cells in ankylosing spondylitis. TCRdb ran MiXCR on the 5' RACE reads and lists one entry per CDR3 protein. This table holds about 150,000 distinct CDR3 sequences, about 42% found once. The sequenced material came from synovial fluid, either unsorted or a sorted T cell fraction (not recorded which). The receptors derive from a male donor with ankylosing spondylitis. CDR3s include the opening cysteine and the closing phenylalanine or tryptophan. The D gene is left open where the match is weak. The size entry is marked missing in some rows and otherwise reads once, few, many or a size class.

- - TRBJ1-1 TRBV12-3/TRBV12-4 CASSFARGDEAFF TGTGCCAGCAGTTTCGCGCGAGGGGATGAAGCTTTCTTT
- - TRBJ2-1 TRBV25-1 CASSEFGSEAEQFF TGTGCCAGCAGTGAATTTGGTAGCGAGGCTGAGCAGTTCTTC
- - TRBJ1-1 TRBV4-1 CASSQLLGTRVNTEAFF TGCGCCAGCAGCCAATTATTAGGGACCCGGGTGAACACTGAAGCTTTCTTT
- few TRBJ1-3 TRBV15 CATSGDSGNTIYF TGTGCCACCAGCGGAGACTCTGGAAACACCATATATTTT
- - TRBJ1-2 TRBV7-4 CASSLGSLEANYGYTF TGTGCCAGCAGCTTAGGGAGTCTGGAAGCGAACTATGGCTACACCTTC
- - TRBJ2-1 TRBV9 CASSVGRGYQFF TGTGCCAGCAGCGTAGGACGAGGGTATCAGTTCTTC
- few TRBJ2-1 TRBV5-1 CASSFTGSSYNEQFF TGCGCCAGCAGCTTCACAGGGAGCTCCTACAATGAGCAGTTCTTC
TRBD2 few TRBJ2-2 TRBV4-2 CASSPLMPYGLAGTSNTGELFF TGTGCCAGCAGCCCCCTTATGCCCTACGGACTAGCGGGAACCTCGAACACCGGGGAGCTGTTTTTT
- - TRBJ2-7 TRBV6-5 CASSYGAASGEQYF TGTGCCAGCAGTTACGGAGCGGCATCGGGCGAGCAGTACTTC
- - TRBJ1-1 TRBV14 CASSQPQEMNTEAFF TGTGCCAGCAGCCAACCACAGGAAATGAACACTGAAGCTTTCTTT
- - TRBJ2-3 TRBV4-2 CASSQHLETDTQYF TGTGCCAGCAGCCAACACCTAGAAACAGATACGCAGTATTTT
TRBD2 few TRBJ2-1 TRBV12-3/TRBV12-4 CASSSPGAGGEFHEQFF TGTGCCAGCAGTTCCCCAGGAGCGGGAGGAGAGTTCCATGAGCAGTTCTTC
TRBD2 - TRBJ2-1 TRBV15 CATSRLAGAYNEQFF TGTGCCACCAGCAGACTAGCGGGGGCCTACAATGAGCAGTTCTTC
- few TRBJ1-4 TRBV7-9 CASSLPDAINEKLFF TGTGCCAGCAGCTTACCGGACGCTATTAATGAAAAACTGTTTTTT
- few TRBJ1-2 TRBV5-6 CASSLLSDGYTF TGTGCCAGCAGCCTACTATCGGATGGCTACACCTTC
TRBD2 once TRBJ2-3 TRBV20-1 CSATSGRKYTQYF TGCAGTGCTACTAGCGGGAGGAAATATACGCAGTATTTT
- - TRBJ1-6 TRBV27 CASSSDSYNSPLHF TGTGCCAGCAGTTCGGACAGCTATAATTCACCCCTCCACTTT
- - TRBJ1-1 TRBV19 CASTHRLGATEAFF TGTGCCAGCACTCACCGGTTAGGGGCCACTGAAGCTTTCTTT
- - TRBJ2-1 TRBV28 CASVDGASRHNEQFF TGTGCCAGCGTTGACGGGGCTAGCAGACACAATGAGCAGTTCTTC
- - TRBJ2-7 TRBV28 CASMAGQSYEQYF TGTGCCAGCATGGCGGGACAATCCTACGAGCAGTACTTC
- few TRBJ2-7 TRBV29-1 CSVGGGTYEQYF TGCAGCGTTGGTGGGGGAACCTACGAGCAGTACTTC
- many TRBJ1-1 TRBV12-3/TRBV12-4 CASSFPQGTEAFF TGTGCCAGCAGTTTCCCTCAGGGAACCGAAGCTTTCTTT
TRBD1 - TRBJ2-1 TRBV7-9 CASSSSGQGDEQFF TGTGCCAGCAGCTCCTCGGGACAGGGTGATGAGCAGTTCTTC
- - TRBJ2-3 TRBV6-2/TRBV6-3 CASSYPAIKMTDTQYF TGTGCCAGCAGTTACCCAGCGATAAAGATGACAGATACGCAGTATTTT
- few TRBJ2-1 TRBV29-1 CSVDPTGINEQFF TGCAGCGTTGATCCGACAGGAATTAATGAGCAGTTCTTC
- - TRBJ1-1 TRBV18 CASSYRVRHTEAFF TGTGCCAGCTCATACAGGGTGAGGCACACTGAAGCTTTCTTT
- few TRBJ2-5 TRBV6-5 CASSYGGLAEQETQYF TGTGCCAGCAGTTATGGAGGGTTGGCAGAACAAGAGACCCAGTACTTC
- - TRBJ1-6 TRBV5-1 CASSLVARAFGDSPLHF TGCGCCAGCAGCTTGGTGGCCAGGGCCTTCGGAGATTCACCCCTCCACTTT
- - TRBJ2-5 TRBV9 CASSPDTAWETQYF TGTGCCAGCAGCCCGGACACCGCTTGGGAGACCCAGTACTTC
- - TRBJ2-1 TRBV2 CASSGMSSYNEQFF TGTGCCAGCAGTGGGATGTCGTCCTACAATGAGCAGTTCTTC
- few TRBJ1-2 TRBV30 CACLDRNYGYTF TGTGCCTGCTTAGACAGGAACTATGGCTACACCTTC
TRBD1 - TRBJ1-6 TRBV2 CASGDRDNSPLHF TGTGCCAGCGGGGACAGGGATAATTCACCCCTCCACTTT
TRBD2 - TRBJ2-7 TRBV5-1 CASSPWGAGGNPYEQYF TGCGCCAGCAGCCCCTGGGGGGCGGGAGGCAACCCCTACGAGCAGTACTTC
- - TRBJ2-3 TRBV4-3 CASSQETEADTQYF TGCGCCAGCAGCCAAGAGACGGAGGCAGATACGCAGTATTTT
- - TRBJ2-3 TRBV28 CASNPSNNRKTDTQYF TGTGCCAGCAACCCCAGTAACAACCGGAAGACAGATACGCAGTATTTT
- many TRBJ2-7 TRBV15 CATSGGDSYEQYF TGTGCCACCAGTGGCGGGGACTCCTACGAGCAGTACTTC
- few TRBJ1-3 TRBV6-1 CASSTYTLEGNTIYF TGTGCCAGCAGTACGTACACCCTCGAAGGAAACACCATATATTTT
TRBD2 - TRBJ2-2 TRBV20-1 CSASSGNNLANTGELFF TGCAGTGCTAGTAGCGGGAATAATCTCGCGAACACCGGGGAGCTGTTTTTT
- - TRBJ1-4 TRBV12-3/TRBV12-4 CASSLAPLGLSNEKLFF TGTGCCAGCAGTTTAGCCCCGTTGGGGTTATCTAATGAAAAACTGTTTTTT
- many TRBJ2-3 TRBV2 CASTGYTDTQYF TGTGCCAGCACTGGGTACACAGATACGCAGTATTTT
- - TRBJ2-7 TRBV4-1 CASSPIRQFSYEQYF TGCGCCAGCAGCCCGATCAGGCAGTTCTCCTACGAGCAGTACTTC
- - TRBJ2-2 TRBV15 CATSRDQANTGELFF TGTGCCACCAGCAGAGATCAAGCGAACACCGGGGAGCTGTTTTTT
- - TRBJ1-2 TRBV29-1 CSVQPDRAAYGYTF TGCAGCGTCCAACCAGACCGGGCGGCCTATGGCTACACCTTC
- - TRBJ1-6 TRBV20-1 CSARGGSWGNSPLHF TGCAGTGCCCGAGGCGGTTCGTGGGGGAATTCACCCCTCCACTTT
TRBD2 - TRBJ2-2 TRBV7-4 CASSSGTSGSTGELFF TGTGCCAGCAGCTCCGGGACTAGCGGAAGCACCGGGGAGCTGTTTTTT
- few TRBJ2-2 TRBV12-3/TRBV12-4 CASSFPTGVAGELFF TGTGCCAGCAGTTTTCCAACGGGGGTGGCCGGGGAGCTGTTTTTT
- many TRBJ2-5 TRBV12-3/TRBV12-4 CASSPSGGWETQYF TGTGCCAGCAGTCCTAGTGGGGGTTGGGAGACCCAGTACTTC
- - TRBJ2-5 TRBV6-5 CASSYGRRQETQYF TGTGCCAGCAGTTACGGCAGGAGGCAAGAGACCCAGTACTTC
- few TRBJ2-4 TRBV6-1 CASSGGGGNIQYF TGTGCCAGCAGTGGAGGAGGAGGAAACATTCAGTACTTC
- - TRBJ2-7 TRBV28 CASTLGPSYEQYF TGTGCCAGCACCCTCGGGCCGTCCTACGAGCAGTACTTC
TRBD2 once TRBJ2-1 TRBV12-3/TRBV12-4 CASSQPGTSGRVGNEQFF TGTGCCAGCAGTCAACCAGGGACTAGCGGGAGGGTGGGGAATGAGCAGTTCTTC
TRBD2 few TRBJ2-2 TRBV28 CASSLHLREANTGELFF TGTGCCAGCAGTTTGCATTTGCGGGAGGCGAACACCGGGGAGCTGTTTTTT
- once TRBJ1-4 TRBV7-9 CASSLALIRNEKLFF TGTGCCAGCAGCTTAGCGCTAATACGGAATGAAAAACTGTTTTTT
- - TRBJ2-1 TRBV4-1 CASSQDYGTSYNEQFF TGCGCCAGCAGCCAAGATTACGGTACTAGCTACAATGAGCAGTTCTTC
- - TRBJ1-1 TRBV18 CASSPSVQNTEAFF TGTGCCAGCTCACCGTCTGTCCAAAACACTGAAGCTTTCTTT
- - TRBJ2-7 TRBV12-3/TRBV12-4 CASSSYSVVDEQYF TGTGCCAGCAGTTCCTACTCGGTTGTGGACGAGCAGTACTTC
TRBD1 - TRBJ2-7 TRBV20-1 CSARDLRGLDEQYF TGCAGTGCTAGGGACCTGAGGGGGCTGGACGAGCAGTACTTC